The present T cell receptor beta chain was sequenced within a study of control samples from healthy donors and cancer patients. Measured with immunoSEQ multiplex PCR; TCRdb has only the in-frame clones, and not every one. The sample lists some 120,000 clones, 87% occurring once. The clonotype was recovered from a man aged 35 to 55 in good health. What was sequenced was blood.

For the CDR3, the DNA is TGTGCCAGCAGCTCGACAGGGGGCACTGAAGCTTTCTTT. This sequence encodes CASSSTGGTEAFF. The chain links TRBV5-4 to TRBJ1-1; 9 bases agree with TRBD1. With V trimmed by 3 bases and J by 4 bases, 1 base remained unmatched. CDR1 is SGHNT, CDR2 YYREEE, per germline (reference sequence). The CDR3 length is 13 residues.